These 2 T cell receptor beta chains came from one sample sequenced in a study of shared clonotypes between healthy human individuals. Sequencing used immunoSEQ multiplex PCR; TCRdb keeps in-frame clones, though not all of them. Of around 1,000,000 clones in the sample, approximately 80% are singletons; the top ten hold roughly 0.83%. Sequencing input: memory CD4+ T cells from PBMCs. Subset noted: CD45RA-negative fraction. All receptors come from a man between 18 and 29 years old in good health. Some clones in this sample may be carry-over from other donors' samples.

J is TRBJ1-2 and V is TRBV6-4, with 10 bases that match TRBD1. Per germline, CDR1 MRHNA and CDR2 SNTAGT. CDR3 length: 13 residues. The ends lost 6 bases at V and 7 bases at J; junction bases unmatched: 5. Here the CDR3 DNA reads TGTGCCAGCAGAAGGACAGGGGGAGTTGGCTACACCTTC. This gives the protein CASRRTGGVGYTF.

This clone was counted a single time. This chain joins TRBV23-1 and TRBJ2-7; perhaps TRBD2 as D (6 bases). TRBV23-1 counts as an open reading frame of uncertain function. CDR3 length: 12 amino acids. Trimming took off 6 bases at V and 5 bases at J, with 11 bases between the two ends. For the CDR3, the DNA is TGCGCCAGCAGGCGGGGTATAGACGAGCAGTACTTC. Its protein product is CASRRGIDEQYF.